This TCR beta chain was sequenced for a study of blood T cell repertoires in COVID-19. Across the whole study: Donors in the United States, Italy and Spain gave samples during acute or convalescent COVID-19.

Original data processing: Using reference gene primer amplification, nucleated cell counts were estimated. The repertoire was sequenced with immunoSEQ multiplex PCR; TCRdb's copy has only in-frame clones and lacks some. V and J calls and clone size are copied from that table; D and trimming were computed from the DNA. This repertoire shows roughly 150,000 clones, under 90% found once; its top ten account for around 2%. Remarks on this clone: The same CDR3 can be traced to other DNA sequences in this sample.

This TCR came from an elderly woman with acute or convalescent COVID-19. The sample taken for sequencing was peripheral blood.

CDR3 amino acids: CASRGRLNTEAFF. Written as DNA, the CDR3 is TGCGCCAGCAGGGGGCGGCTGAACACTGAAGCTTTCTTT. This chain uses TRBV5-1 with TRBJ1-1, with a tentative D call TRBD1 (5 bases). The V gene's germline CDR1 is SGHRS and CDR2 YFSETQ. With 5 bases removed from V and 0 bases from J, the gap between germline ends came to 8 bases. The CDR3 length is 13 residues.